This T cell receptor (beta chain) comes out of a study of cytomegalovirus exposure and HLA in healthy donors. For the study at large: A subsequent analysis stated that the 90 to 150 validation repertoires were run on the same platform as the approximately 700 first-cohort repertoires. General observations from the study: There were 150 to 200 TCR beta chains listed as cytomegalovirus-associated. TCR clusters originating in the first cohort tended to co-occur in the 120 validation repertoires, according to a later analysis.

Points on this clone: Antigen: not known.

The CDR3 runs 13 residues. V was pared by 3 bases and J by 2 bases, with 1 base of the junction left unmatched. Looked up from germline, CDR1 is SGHNT and CDR2 is YYREEE (reference sequence). Sequencing used immunoSEQ multiplex PCR; TCRdb keeps in-frame clones, though not all of them. Of some 68,000 clones in the sample, approximately 93% were seen once. The TCR was taken from a man between 18 and 29 years old in good health and CMV-seropositive. The chain has TRBV5-4 and TRBJ2-5, with 7 bases that match TRBD2. What was sequenced was PBMCs. CDR3 DNA: TGTGCCAGCAGCTGGGGACTACAAGAGACCCAGTACTTC. Protein: CASSWGLQETQYF.